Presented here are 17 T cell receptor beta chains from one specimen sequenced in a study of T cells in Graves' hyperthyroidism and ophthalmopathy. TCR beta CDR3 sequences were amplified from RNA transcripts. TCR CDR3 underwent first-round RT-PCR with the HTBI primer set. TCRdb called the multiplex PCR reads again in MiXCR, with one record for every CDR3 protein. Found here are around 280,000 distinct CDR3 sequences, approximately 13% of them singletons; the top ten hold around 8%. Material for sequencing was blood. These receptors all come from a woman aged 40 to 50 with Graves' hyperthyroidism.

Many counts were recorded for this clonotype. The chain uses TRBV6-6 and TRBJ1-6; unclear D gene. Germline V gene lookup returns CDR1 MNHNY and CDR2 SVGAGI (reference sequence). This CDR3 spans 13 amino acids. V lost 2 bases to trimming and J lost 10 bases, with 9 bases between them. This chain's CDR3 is CASSYPGRSPLHF. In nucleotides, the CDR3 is TGTGCCAGCAGTTACCCCGGGAGGTCACCCCTCCACTTT.

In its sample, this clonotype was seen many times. For the CDR3, the DNA is TGTGCCGTCAAAGCCGAGGGAGGGCCGGAAGAGCAGTACTTC. Its protein is CAVKAEGGPEEQYF. V and J are TRBV28 and TRBJ2-7; 7 bases match TRBD2. Germline loops: CDR1 MDHEN, CDR2 SYDVKM. This CDR3 spans 14 amino acids. Germline trimming cut 11 bases from V and 7 bases from J; bases unmatched to any gene: 17.

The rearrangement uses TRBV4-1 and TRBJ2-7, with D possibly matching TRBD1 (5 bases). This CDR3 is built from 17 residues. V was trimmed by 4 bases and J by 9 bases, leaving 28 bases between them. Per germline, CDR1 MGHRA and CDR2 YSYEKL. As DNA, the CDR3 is TGCGCCAGCAGCCCCGGGCGCCACAGGACCTACGCCGGCGTGCAGTACTTC. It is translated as CASSPGRHRTYAGVQYF.

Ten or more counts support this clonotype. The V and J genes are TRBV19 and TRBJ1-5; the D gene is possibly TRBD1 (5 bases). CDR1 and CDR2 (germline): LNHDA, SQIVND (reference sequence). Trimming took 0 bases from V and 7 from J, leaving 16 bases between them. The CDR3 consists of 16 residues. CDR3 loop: CASSIEEDEGRQPQHF. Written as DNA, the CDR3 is TGTGCCAGTAGTATAGAAGAGGACGAGGGGAGGCAGCCCCAGCATTTT.

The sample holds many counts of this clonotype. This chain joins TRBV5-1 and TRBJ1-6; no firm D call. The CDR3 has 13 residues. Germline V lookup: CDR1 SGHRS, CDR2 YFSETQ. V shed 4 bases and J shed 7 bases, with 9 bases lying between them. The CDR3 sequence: CASSVAENSPLHF. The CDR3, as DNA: TGCGCCAGCAGCGTAGCCGAAAATTCACCCCTCCACTTT.

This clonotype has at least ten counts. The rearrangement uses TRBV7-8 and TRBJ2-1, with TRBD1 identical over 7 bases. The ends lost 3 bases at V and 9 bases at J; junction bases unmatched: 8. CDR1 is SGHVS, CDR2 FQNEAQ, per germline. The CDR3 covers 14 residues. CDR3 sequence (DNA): TGTGCCAGCAGCTTTACTACCCAGGGGGTTGAGCAGTTCTTC. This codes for CASSFTTQGVEQFF.

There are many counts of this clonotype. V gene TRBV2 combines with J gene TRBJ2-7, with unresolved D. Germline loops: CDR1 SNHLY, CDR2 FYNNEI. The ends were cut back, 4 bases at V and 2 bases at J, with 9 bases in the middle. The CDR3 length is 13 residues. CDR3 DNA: TGTGCCAGCAGTGGGACGGAAACCTACGAGCAGTACTTC. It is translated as CASSGTETYEQYF.

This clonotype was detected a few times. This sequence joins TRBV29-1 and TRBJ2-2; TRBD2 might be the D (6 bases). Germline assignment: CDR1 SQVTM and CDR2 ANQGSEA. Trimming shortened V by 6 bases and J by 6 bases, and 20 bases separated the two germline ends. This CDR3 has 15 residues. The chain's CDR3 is CSVLGLNNVAGELFF. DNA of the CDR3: TGCAGCGTGTTGGGACTGAATAATGTCGCCGGGGAGCTGTTTTTT.

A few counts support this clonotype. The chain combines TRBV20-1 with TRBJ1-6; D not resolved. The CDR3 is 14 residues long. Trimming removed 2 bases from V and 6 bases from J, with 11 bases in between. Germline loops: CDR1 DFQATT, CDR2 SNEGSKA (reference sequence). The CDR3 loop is CSARFGQTNSPLHF. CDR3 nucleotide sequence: TGCAGTGCTAGATTTGGGCAGACTAATTCACCCCTCCACTTT.

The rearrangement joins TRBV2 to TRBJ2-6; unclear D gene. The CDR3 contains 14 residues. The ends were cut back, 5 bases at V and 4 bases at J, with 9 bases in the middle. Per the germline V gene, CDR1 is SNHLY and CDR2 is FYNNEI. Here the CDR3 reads CASSTGWGANVLTF. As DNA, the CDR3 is TGTGCCAGCAGTACCGGGTGGGGGGCCAACGTCCTGACTTTC.

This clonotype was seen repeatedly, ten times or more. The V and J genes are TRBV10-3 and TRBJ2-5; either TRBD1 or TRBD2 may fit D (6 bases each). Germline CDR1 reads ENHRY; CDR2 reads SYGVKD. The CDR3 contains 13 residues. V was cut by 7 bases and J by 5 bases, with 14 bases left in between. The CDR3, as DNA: TGTGCCATCAAGGGGGGCGTCGGTGAGACCCAGTACTTC. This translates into CAIKGGVGETQYF.

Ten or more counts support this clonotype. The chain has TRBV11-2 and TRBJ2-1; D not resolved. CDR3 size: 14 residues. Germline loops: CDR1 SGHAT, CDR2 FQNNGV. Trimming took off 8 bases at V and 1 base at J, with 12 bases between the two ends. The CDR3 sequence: CASRAVPSYNEQFF. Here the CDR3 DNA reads TGTGCCAGCCGGGCGGTCCCTTCCTACAATGAGCAGTTCTTC.

CDR3 loop: CAISQLDGYEQYF. DNA of the CDR3: TGTGCCATCAGTCAACTGGACGGCTACGAGCAGTACTTC. The V gene is TRBV10-3, the J gene TRBJ2-7; no firm D call. The ends were cut back, 5 bases at V and 3 bases at J, with 11 bases in the middle. The germline gives CDR1 ENHRY, CDR2 SYGVKD. CDR3 length: 13 residues.

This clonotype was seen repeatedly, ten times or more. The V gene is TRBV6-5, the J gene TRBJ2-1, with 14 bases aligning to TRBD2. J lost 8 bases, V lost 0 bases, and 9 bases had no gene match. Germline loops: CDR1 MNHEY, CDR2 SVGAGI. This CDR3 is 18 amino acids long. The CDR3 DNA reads TGTGCCAGCAGTTACTCCGCCCCCGGGACTAGCGGGAGATATGAGCAGTTCTTC. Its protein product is CASSYSAPGTSGRYEQFF.

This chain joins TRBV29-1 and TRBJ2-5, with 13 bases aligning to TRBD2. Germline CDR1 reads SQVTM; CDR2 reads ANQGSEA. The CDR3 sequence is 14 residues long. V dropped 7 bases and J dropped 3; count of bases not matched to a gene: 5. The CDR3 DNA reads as TGCAGCGCCGTGGGGACTAGCGGGAAAGAGACCCAGTACTTC. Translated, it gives CSAVGTSGKETQYF.

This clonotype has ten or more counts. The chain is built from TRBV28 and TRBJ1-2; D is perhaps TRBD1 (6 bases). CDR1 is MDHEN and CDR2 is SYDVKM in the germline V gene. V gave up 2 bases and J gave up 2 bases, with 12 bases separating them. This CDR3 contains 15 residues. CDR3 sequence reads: CASSLLAQGNYGYTF. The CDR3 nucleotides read TGTGCCAGCAGTTTACTAGCGCAGGGGAACTATGGCTACACCTTC.

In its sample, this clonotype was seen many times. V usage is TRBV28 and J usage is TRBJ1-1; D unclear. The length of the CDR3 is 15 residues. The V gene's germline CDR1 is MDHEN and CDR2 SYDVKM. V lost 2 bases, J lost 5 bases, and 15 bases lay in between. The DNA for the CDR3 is TGTGCCAGCAGTTTACGCGAGGGTTACTCGACTGAAGCTTTCTTT. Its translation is CASSLREGYSTEAFF. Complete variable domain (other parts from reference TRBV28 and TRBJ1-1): DVKVTQSSRYLVKRTGEKVFLECVQDMDHENMFWYRQDPGLGLRLIYFSYDVKMKEKGDIPEGYSVSREKKERFSLILESASTNQTSMYLCASSLREGYSTEAFFGQGTRLTVV.